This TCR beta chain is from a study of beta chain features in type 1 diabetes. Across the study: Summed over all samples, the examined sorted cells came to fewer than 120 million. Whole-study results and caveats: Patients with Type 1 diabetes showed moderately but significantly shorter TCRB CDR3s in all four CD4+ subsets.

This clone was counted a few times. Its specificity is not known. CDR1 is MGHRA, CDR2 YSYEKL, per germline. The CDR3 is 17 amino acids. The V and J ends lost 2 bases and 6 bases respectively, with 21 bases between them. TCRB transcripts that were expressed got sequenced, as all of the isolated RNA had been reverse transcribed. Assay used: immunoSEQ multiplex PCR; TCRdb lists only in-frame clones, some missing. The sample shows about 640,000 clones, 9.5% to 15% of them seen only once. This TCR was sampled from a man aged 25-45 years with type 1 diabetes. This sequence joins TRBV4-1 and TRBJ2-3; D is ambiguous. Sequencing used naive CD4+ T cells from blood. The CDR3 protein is CASSQPKHPVPRDTQYF. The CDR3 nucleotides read TGCGCCAGCAGCCAACCTAAACATCCGGTCCCCCGGGATACGCAGTATTTT.